One and the same sample provided the 25 T cell receptor beta chains below, sequenced in a study of vaccination effects on CD4 cells after COVID-19 (dated by TCRdb to between 2022 and 2023). The ViraFEST assay stimulated PBMC with viral peptide pools and then used TCR sequencing to identify antigen-specific CD4+ T cell clonotypes by expansion. After more than nine days of culture, CD4+ T cells were isolated with the EasySep CD4+ T cell isolation kit. None of the healthy vaccine recipients had a prior SARS-CoV-2 infection, which was confirmed by nucleocapsid antibody tests that came back negative both before and after vaccination. Library preparation employed the immunoSEQ multiplex PCR assay. TCRdb retrieved this table from immuneACCESS and kept in-frame rearrangements only. Not all clones are present; in checked studies, unresolved V genes account for under half, and no reason is known for the remainder. The sample records some 68,000 clones, 80% of which are singletons. Jointly, the top ten make up 9% to 15% of the sample.

No antigen has been identified for these receptors. Sequences were derived from CD4+ T cells from PBMCs cultured with SARS-CoV-2 spike peptides, sampled before COVID-19 vaccination. The cell subset or site tag for this specimen amounts to: SARS-CoV-2 spike overlapping peptide pool stimulation. The receptors were gathered from a human donor who received a COVID-19 vaccine.

This clone was seen only once. The chain combines TRBV6-1 with TRBJ1-2; 9 positions match TRBD1. The CDR3 has 17 amino acids. Germline CDR1 MNHNS, CDR2 SASEGT. V lost 1 base, J lost 4 bases, and 10 bases stayed unmatched. The CDR3 sequence: CASSEGGGMTGGYGYTF. The CDR3 nucleotides read TGTGCCAGCAGTGAAGGGGGCGGGATGACAGGGGGCTATGGCTACACCTTC.

This clone has more than one count but fewer than ten. The chain recombines TRBV5-8 with TRBJ2-3, with 11 nucleotides matching TRBD2. Losses at the gene ends were 7 bases for V and 0 bases for J; bases not matched to a gene: 10. The CDR3 spans 17 residues. Germline CDR1 and CDR2: SGHTS and YDEGEE. The CDR3 bases are TGTGCCAGCCCTTGGCTAGCGGGGGGACCTAGCACAGATACGCAGTATTTT. Its protein product is CASPWLAGGPSTDTQYF.

V is TRBV5-1 and J is TRBJ1-5, with no clear D. Germline assignment: CDR1 SGHRS and CDR2 YFSETQ. CDR3 size: 9 residues. The V end was cut by 6 bases, the J end by 8 bases, with 3 bases between. The CDR3 region is CASKEPQHF. The CDR3 DNA sequence: TGCGCCAGCAAGGAGCCCCAGCATTTT.

The chain has TRBV6-5 and TRBJ2-5; D is undetermined. This CDR3 spans 13 amino acids. With 0 bases removed from V and 9 bases from J, the gap between germline ends came to 11 bases. Germline V gives CDR1 MNHEY, CDR2 SVGAGI. The CDR3 spells CASSYSRVTPQYF. The CDR3 DNA reads TGTGCCAGCAGTTACTCGCGAGTAACCCCCCAGTACTTC.

This clone has only a few counts. The chain is built from TRBV30 and TRBJ2-4, with TRBD1 identical over 7 bases. CDR1 and CDR2 (germline): GTSNPN, SVGIG (reference sequence). This CDR3 region has 13 residues. V lost 1 base to trimming and J lost 4 bases; unmatched junction nucleotides: 1. This CDR3 reads CAWSGQGKNIQYF. CDR3 DNA: TGTGCCTGGAGTGGACAGGGAAAAAACATTCAGTACTTC.

The V gene is TRBV6-2 or TRBV6-3, the J gene TRBJ1-4, with D possibly being TRBD1 (6 bases). Germline V CDR1 and CDR2: MNHEY, SVGEGT. V was cut by 2 bases and J by 7 bases, with 11 bases left in between. The CDR3 consists of 14 residues. The chain's CDR3 is CASSYRGGGEKLFF. The CDR3 DNA follows: TGTGCCAGCAGTTACAGAGGGGGTGGTGAAAAACTGTTTTTT.

The V and J genes are TRBV24-1 and TRBJ2-5; TRBD2 is a possible D gene (6 bases). Trimming pared 4 bases from V and 4 bases from J, leaving 12 bases between. From germline, CDR1 is KGHDR and CDR2 SFDVKD. The CDR3 runs 14 residues. The CDR3 nucleotides are TGTGCCACCAGTGACTCCGGGACTCGAGAGACCCAGTACTTC. Amino acid sequence: CATSDSGTRETQYF.

The gene calls are TRBV6-5 and TRBJ2-6, with 7 bases lining up with TRBD1. J gave up 2 bases and V 8 bases, and 3 bases lay outside the gene matches. The CDR3 loop spans 14 amino acids. Looked up from germline, CDR1 is MNHEY and CDR2 is SVGAGI. CDR3 nucleotide sequence: TGTGCCAGCGGGGACAGACCTGGGGCCAACGTCCTGACTTTC. This codes for CASGDRPGANVLTF.

The chain employs TRBV12-5 and TRBJ1-3; D ambiguous. The germline V gene has CDR1 LGHNT and CDR2 FRNRAP. The CDR3 spans 14 residues. V dropped 4 bases and J dropped 0 bases, with 7 bases sitting between them. In nucleotides, the CDR3 is TGTGCTAGTGGTTCGGCCAGCTCTGGAAACACCATATATTTT. Protein: CASGSASSGNTIYF.

CDR3 nucleotides: TGTGCCAGCAGCGCCTCGGGACGTCTACAAGAGACCCAGTACTTC. Protein product: CASSASGRLQETQYF. The chain uses TRBV7-2 and TRBJ2-5; the D call may be TRBD1 or TRBD2 (5 bases each). Germline CDR1 SGHTA, CDR2 FQGNSA. CDR3 length: 15 residues. V dropped 5 bases and J dropped 2 bases, with 15 bases sitting between them.

This sequence joins TRBV5-1 and TRBJ2-3, with D tentatively TRBD1 or TRBD2 (6 bases each). V was shortened by 0 bases and J by 3 bases, with 14 bases between the two germline ends. The V gene's germline CDR1 is SGHRS and CDR2 YFSETQ. This CDR3 has 16 amino acids. CDR3 amino acids: CASSLVRGVGTDTQYF. DNA for the CDR3: TGCGCCAGCAGCTTGGTTAGGGGGGTTGGGACAGATACGCAGTATTTT. Filled out from reference TRBV5-1 and TRBJ2-3, the complete variable domain reads KAGVTQTPRYLIKTRGQQVTLSCSPISGHRSVSWYQQTPGQGLQFLFEYFSETQRNKGNFPGRFSGRQFSNSRSEMNVSTLELGDSALYLCASSLVRGVGTDTQYFGPGTRLTVL.

This chain connects TRBV4-1 to TRBJ2-5; 9 bases are a match to TRBD1. The length of the CDR3 is 17 residues. The V and J ends lost 0 bases and 5 bases, in that order; junction bases with no gene match: 10. Germline V gene lookup returns CDR1 MGHRA and CDR2 YSYEKL. The CDR3 DNA reads as TGCGCCAGCAGCCAAGAACCGGTGCAACAGGGGGCCGAGACCCAGTACTTC. Its translation: CASSQEPVQQGAETQYF.

This clone came up once. V usage is TRBV10-2 and J usage is TRBJ1-2; D not resolved. CDR1 WSHSY and CDR2 SAAADI come from the germline V gene. This CDR3 region has 14 residues. Trimming took off 0 bases at V and 4 bases at J, with 9 bases between the two ends. CDR3 residues: CASSESNPVYGYTF. CDR3 nucleotides: TGCGCCAGCAGTGAGTCGAATCCGGTCTATGGCTACACCTTC.

J is TRBJ2-3 and V is TRBV3-1 (or the pseudogene TRBV3-2); D perhaps matches TRBD2 (5 bases). The V and J ends lost 1 base and 3 bases respectively, with 8 bases between them. Germline lookup yields CDR1 LGHDT and CDR2 YNNKEL (reference sequence). This CDR3 spans 14 amino acids. CDR3 DNA sequence: TGTGCCAGCAGCCAAGGGACTTGGACAGATACGCAGTATTTT. Translating it yields CASSQGTWTDTQYF.

The rearrangement links TRBV7-2 to TRBJ1-1, with TRBD1 as a possible D gene (5 bases). The germline V and J ends were trimmed by 3 bases and 7 bases, with 12 bases remaining between them. The CDR3 loop spans 13 amino acids. Germline V gene data show CDR1 as SGHTA and CDR2 as FQGNSA. CDR3 in amino acids: CASSFFGHLEAFF. Written as DNA, the CDR3 is TGTGCCAGCAGCTTCTTTGGACATCTTGAAGCTTTCTTT.

The chain joins TRBV7-9 to TRBJ2-7; 7 nucleotides align to TRBD1. Germline CDR1 reads SEHNR; CDR2 reads FQNEAQ (reference sequence). There are 14 residues in the CDR3. V shed 8 bases and J 3 bases; nucleotides not matched to a gene: 10. The CDR3 nucleotides are TGTGCCAGCGCCGAGGGGGCTACATTCTACGAGCAGTACGTC. Encoded protein: CASAEGATFYEQYV.

The rearrangement links TRBV6-6 to TRBJ1-1, with 8 bases lining up with TRBD1. CDR1 is MNHNY, CDR2 SVGAGI, per germline (reference sequence). This CDR3 comprises 14 residues. The V segment lost 2 bases and the J segment 7 bases; nucleotides outside the gene matches: 6. CDR3 nucleotides: TGTGCCAGCAGTTACAGACAGGGGTTAAATGAAGCTTTCTTT. Its translation: CASSYRQGLNEAFF.

The chain recombines TRBV7-9 with TRBJ1-4; D perhaps matches TRBD1 (6 bases). CDR1 and CDR2 (germline): SEHNR, FQNEAQ (reference sequence). Between the trimmed V and J ends, which lost 5 bases and 1 base, there was a span of 11 bases. The CDR3 totals 15 residues. Here the CDR3 reads CASSDPRGTNEKLFF. The DNA for the CDR3 is TGTGCCAGCAGCGACCCCAGGGGAACTAATGAAAAACTGTTTTTT.

As DNA, the CDR3 is TGTGCCAGCAGTTTGAAAGGGGAGACTGAAGCTTTCTTT. This translates into CASSLKGETEAFF. This chain joins TRBV12-3 or TRBV12-4 and TRBJ1-1; possible D gene TRBD1, 5 bases. V lost 3 bases and J 5 bases, leaving 10 bases between the germline ends. The CDR3 totals 13 residues.

This clone was found a few times. This chain uses TRBV7-3 with TRBJ1-6, with a possible D match to TRBD1 (5 bases). The CDR3 is 13 amino acids. Germline lookup yields CDR1 SGHTA and CDR2 FQGTGA. V dropped 5 bases and J dropped 10 bases, with 12 bases sitting between them. CDR3 in amino acids: CASSTYGDSPLHF. CDR3 sequence (DNA): TGTGCCAGCAGCACTTATGGGGACTCACCCCTCCACTTT.

This clone came up a few times. The chain joins TRBV5-1 to TRBJ1-5; TRBD1 matches 9 bases. The CDR3 is 17 residues long. Germline-derived CDR1 and CDR2 are SGHRS and YFSETQ. V trimming: 4 bases; J trimming: 2 bases; junction bases outside the gene matches: 10. CDR3 sequence: CASSPGTGGGGNQPQHF. CDR3 nucleotide sequence: TGCGCCAGCAGCCCAGGTACAGGGGGCGGGGGCAATCAGCCCCAGCATTTT.

The rearrangement joins TRBV15 to TRBJ2-5; D gene ambiguous. The CDR3 is 14 amino acids. V was clipped by 2 bases and J by 5 bases, with 12 bases between them. Germline V gene data show CDR1 as LNHNV and CDR2 as YYDKDF (reference sequence). The CDR3 DNA reads TGTGCCACCAGCAGAAATCCCCTGGGGGAGACCCAGTACTTC. The encoded protein is CATSRNPLGETQYF.

The V and J genes are TRBV19 and TRBJ1-1; no definite D call. Germline assignment: CDR1 LNHDA and CDR2 SQIVND (reference sequence). The CDR3 has 12 amino acids. V shed 1 base and J shed 8 bases, with 8 bases lying between them. CDR3: CASSIAFGEAFF. CDR3 nucleotides: TGTGCCAGTAGTATAGCGTTCGGAGAAGCTTTCTTT.

The V gene is TRBV6-5, the J gene TRBJ2-1; D perhaps matches TRBD1 (8 bases). CDR3 length: 14 residues. The ends were cut back, 8 bases at V and 8 bases at J, with 19 bases in the middle. Germline V CDR1 and CDR2: MNHEY, SVGAGI. The CDR3 region is CASGDRRGGDEQFF. CDR3 sequence (DNA): TGTGCCAGCGGGGACAGGAGGGGAGGGGATGAGCAGTTCTTC.

The chain couples TRBV6-2 or TRBV6-3 to TRBJ2-3; tentatively, D is TRBD1 (5 bases). The V and J ends lost 0 bases and 2 bases respectively, with 12 bases between them. This CDR3 is 16 amino acids long. Germline assignment: CDR1 MNHEY and CDR2 SVGEGT. CDR3 bases: TGTGCCAGCAGTTACTCGCGCGCAGGGTCCACAGATACGCAGTATTTT. This codes for CASSYSRAGSTDTQYF.